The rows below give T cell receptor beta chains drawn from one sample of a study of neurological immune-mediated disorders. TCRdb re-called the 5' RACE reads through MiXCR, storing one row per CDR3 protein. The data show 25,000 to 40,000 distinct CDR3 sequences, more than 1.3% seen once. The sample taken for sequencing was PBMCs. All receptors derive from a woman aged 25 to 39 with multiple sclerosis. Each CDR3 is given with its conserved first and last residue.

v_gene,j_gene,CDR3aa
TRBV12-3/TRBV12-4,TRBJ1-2,CASRKGSNRYGYTF
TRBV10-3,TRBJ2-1,CAIGGTSPSYNEQFF
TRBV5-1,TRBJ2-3,CASTIMTGRTDTQYF
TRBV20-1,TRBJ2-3,CSARKPGTTDTQYF
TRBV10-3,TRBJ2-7,CAATGGYEQYF
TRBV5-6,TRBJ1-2,CASSQWGLGYGYTF
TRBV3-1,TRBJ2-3,CASSPYRGAADTQYF
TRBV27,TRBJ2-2,CASSLRGARGGELFF
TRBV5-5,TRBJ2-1,CASSFSVLAGEQFF
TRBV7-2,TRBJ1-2,CASSLGLNYGYTF
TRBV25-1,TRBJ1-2,CASSARTGGDYGYTF
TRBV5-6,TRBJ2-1,CASTYTPRVYNEQFF
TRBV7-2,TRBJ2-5,CASSSTGETQYF
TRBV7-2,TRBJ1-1,CASSFDRGGEAFF
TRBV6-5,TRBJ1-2,CASSYSLDGVVYYGYTF
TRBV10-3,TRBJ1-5,CAISASNQPQHF
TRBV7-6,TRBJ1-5,CASSLTGDQPQHF
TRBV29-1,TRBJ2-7,CSVAQVVGYEQYF
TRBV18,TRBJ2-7,CASSRQGGEQYF
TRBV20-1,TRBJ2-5,CSARWLGQETQYF
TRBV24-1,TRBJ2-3,CATSDSGGVQNTQYF
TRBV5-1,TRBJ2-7,CASSLEQGGLYEQYF
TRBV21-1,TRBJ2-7,CASPGDPSGWNYEQYF
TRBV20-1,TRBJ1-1,CSARDGQGGTEAFF
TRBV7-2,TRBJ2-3,CASSWGQGFTDTQYF
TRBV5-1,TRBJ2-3,CASSWTSKSGTDTQYF
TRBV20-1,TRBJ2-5,CSVSPGLQETQYF
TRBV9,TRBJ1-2,CASSVAGYGYTF
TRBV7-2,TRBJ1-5,CASSPRGGQPQHF
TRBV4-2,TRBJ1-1,CASSQEDTGQNTEAFF
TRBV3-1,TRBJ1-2,CASSQGGKGYTF
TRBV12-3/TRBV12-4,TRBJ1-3,CASSGQLSGNTIYF
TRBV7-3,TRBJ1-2,CASSAGGTGDGYTF
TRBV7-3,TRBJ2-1,CASSLGSYSYNEQFF
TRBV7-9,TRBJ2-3,CASSLGRLTGRVRDTQYF
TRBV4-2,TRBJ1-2,CASSQGSGDSGYTF
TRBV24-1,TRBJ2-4,CATSDPGTGANIQYF